This is a list of T cell receptor beta chains from one sample in a study of a mutant IDH1 vaccine in newly diagnosed glioma. Which antigens these TCRs recognize remains unknown. Sequencing used immunoSEQ multiplex PCR; TCRdb keeps in-frame clones, though not all of them. The sample includes around 41,000 clones, over 70% seen only once; the top ten take around 6.5%. Sequencing used PBMCs, obtained from a glioma patient whose treatment included an IDH1 peptide vaccine. The receptors were sampled from a woman in her thirties or forties with glioma. Some clones in this sample may be carry-over from other donors' samples. CDR3s include the opening cysteine and the closing phenylalanine or tryptophan. D genes are given only for firm matches. Only some rows state a clone size, as once, few, many or a class for expanded clones.

cdr3_length clone_size j_call v_call d_call cdr3_nt cdr3_aa
14 . TRBJ1-1 TRBV5-1 . TGCGCCAGCAGCTTGTACGGAGGGAACACTGAAGCTTTCTTT CASSLYGGNTEAFF
13 . TRBJ2-2 TRBV7-5 . TGTGTCAGGGTCACAGAGTCCACCGGGGAGCTGTTTTTT CVRVTESTGELFF
14 . TRBJ2-7 TRBV5-1 TRBD2 TGCGCCAGCACTCCACTAGCGTCGACCTACGAGCAGTACTTC CASTPLASTYEQYF
15 . TRBJ1-5 TRBV4-2 . TGTGCCAGCAGCCAAGATTTGGGGACTAATCAGCCCCAGCATTTT CASSQDLGTNQPQHF
11 . TRBJ1-1 TRBV6-1 . TGTGCCAGCAGTGAACTTAATGAAGCTTTCTTT CASSELNEAFF
13 . TRBJ2-1 TRBV29-1 TRBD1 TGCAGCGTTGGGACAGGGGGGTACAATGAGCAGTTCTTC CSVGTGGYNEQFF
12 few TRBJ2-1 TRBV29-1 TRBD2 TGCAGCGTTGGGAAAACTAGCGAAGGCCAGTTCTTC CSVGKTSEGQFF
17 once TRBJ1-2 TRBV4-2 . TGTGCCAGCAGCCCTAGGGGTGGCAGGCAAGGGGACTATGGCTACACCTTC CASSPRGGRQGDYGYTF
12 . TRBJ1-2 TRBV12-5 . TGTCCTCACCAGGGACGGTGCTATGGCTACACCTTC CPHQGRCYGYTF
13 few TRBJ2-1 TRBV4-2 . TGTGCCAGCAGCCAAGGAAGCCAGAGAGAGCAGTTCTTC CASSQGSQREQFF
14 . TRBJ2-5 TRBV6-1 TRBD1 TGTGCCACCCGCCCGGGACAGGGCCCGAGGGAGCAGTACTTC CATRPGQGPREQYF
16 . TRBJ2-1 TRBV7-2 TRBD2 TGTGCCAGCACCCTAGGGGGGCGGGAGGTCTACAATGAGCAGTTCTTC CASTLGGREVYNEQFF
11 few TRBJ1-1 TRBV25-1 . TGTGCCAGCAGTGAAACGACTGAAGCTTTCTTT CASSETTEAFF
14 . TRBJ1-2 TRBV6-5 TRBD1 TGTGCCAGCAGTTCCAGACAGGGTCTCACAGGCTACACCTTC CASSSRQGLTGYTF
12 . TRBJ1-2 TRBV6-1 . TGTGCCAGCAGTGAAAGCATCTATGGCTACACCTTC CASSESIYGYTF
18 once TRBJ1-2 TRBV4-1 . TGCGCCAGCAGCCAAGCGGTGACCGGGTCCCTCCTATACTATGGCTACACCTTC CASSQAVTGSLLYYGYTF
14 . TRBJ1-2 TRBV2 TRBD1 TGTGCCAGCAGCCAAGGACAGGGATCCTATGGCTACACCTTC CASSQGQGSYGYTF
14 . TRBJ2-5 TRBV19 TRBD1 TGTGCCAGTAGTATAAGGGGGCCATGGGAGACCCAGTACTTC CASSIRGPWETQYF
15 . TRBJ1-5 TRBV9 . TGTGCCAGCAGCGTAAGCGGGCAGGGGAATCAGCCCCAGCATTTT CASSVSGQGNQPQHF
13 . TRBJ2-7 TRBV27 . TGTGCCAGCAGTTTGTGGAGCTCCTACGAGCAGTACTTC CASSLWSSYEQYF
16 . TRBJ2-3 TRBV19 . TGTGCCAGTAGCGAGTGGCGAGGGGGGCTCACAGATACGCAGTATTTT CASSEWRGGLTDTQYF
14 . TRBJ2-1 TRBV15 . TGTGCCACCAGCAGAGTCGGAGGGGGCAATGAGCAGTTCTTC CATSRVGGGNEQFF
13 few TRBJ1-4 TRBV4-3 . TGCGCCAGCAGCCAAGATTTTTCTGAAAAACTGTTTTTT CASSQDFSEKLFF
12 . TRBJ2-1 TRBV7-8 . TGTGCCAGCAGCTTAGTTCGGGGTGGGCAGTTCTTC CASSLVRGGQFF
15 few TRBJ2-5 TRBV29-1 . TGCAGCGTCTTGCCCCCCTCTCATAGACAAGAGACCCAGTACTTC CSVLPPSHRQETQYF
16 . TRBJ2-7 TRBV27 TRBD2 TGTGCCAGCAGTTTAATGGCGGGGGGCATCTCCTACGAGCAGTACTTC CASSLMAGGISYEQYF
14 . TRBJ1-4 TRBV6-1 TRBD1 TGTGCCAGCTGGAGGGACAGGCAGAATGAAAAACTGTTTTTT CASWRDRQNEKLFF
14 . TRBJ2-1 TRBV7-8 TRBD2 TGTGCCAGCAGTTTGGGACTAGCGGGCAATGAGCAGTTCTTC CASSLGLAGNEQFF
17 . TRBJ1-1 TRBV4-3 . TGCGCCAGCAGCCAAGATTTGGGGGGCGGGTTGAACACTGAAGCTTTCTTT CASSQDLGGGLNTEAFF
13 . TRBJ1-1 TRBV10-1 . TGCGCCAGCAGACCAGGGACGAACACTGAAGCTTTCTTT CASRPGTNTEAFF
15 . TRBJ1-5 TRBV4-1 TRBD1 TGCGCCAGCAGGCAAGGGACAGGGACCAATCAGCCCCAGCATTTT CASRQGTGTNQPQHF
13 . TRBJ2-7 TRBV14 . TGTGCCAGCAGCCCTCTTAAGGTCTACGAGCAGTACTTC CASSPLKVYEQYF
13 . TRBJ2-1 TRBV6-1 . TGTGCCAGCATCGGGGACGGATACAATGAGCAGTTCTTC CASIGDGYNEQFF
14 . TRBJ1-1 TRBV6-5 . TGTGCCAGCAGTAAACAGGGTATGAACACTGAAGCTTTCTTT CASSKQGMNTEAFF
13 . TRBJ2-3 TRBV5-4 TRBD2 TGTGCCAGCAGCAGGGACTACACAGATACGCAGTATTTT CASSRDYTDTQYF
13 . TRBJ2-3 TRBV6-6 . TGTGCCAGCAGTCCGCTCTCCACAGATACGCAGTATTTT CASSPLSTDTQYF
16 . TRBJ2-7 TRBV7-2 . TGTGCCAGCAGCTTAGTAGGCGGCGGTAGTTCCTACGAGCAGTACTTC CASSLVGGGSSYEQYF
13 . TRBJ2-7 TRBV5-4 . TGTGCCAGCAGCCCGGGACACCCCTACGAGCAGTACTTC CASSPGHPYEQYF
13 . TRBJ2-3 TRBV28 . TGTGCCAGCAGTCCCCGGATGATACGTACGCAGTATTTT CASSPRMIRTQYF
10 . TRBJ2-7 TRBV11-2 . TGTGCCAGCAGCAGCTACGAGCAGTACTTC CASSSYEQYF
16 . TRBJ1-5 TRBV2 TRBD1 TGTGCCAGCAGTGATGGACGACAGGGACGGAGTCAGCCCCAGCATTTT CASSDGRQGRSQPQHF
15 . TRBJ1-2 TRBV29-1 . TGCAGCGTTGAAGATGGGCTTAAGGCCTTCGGAGGGGACACCTTC CSVEDGLKAFGGDTF
16 . TRBJ1-3 TRBV9 . TGTGCCAGCAGCGGCCTCACAGGGTTCACTGGAAACACCATATATTTT CASSGLTGFTGNTIYF
13 once TRBJ2-2 TRBV18 . TGTGCCAGCTCCCCCGGGGTCACCGGGGAGCTGTTTTTT CASSPGVTGELFF
15 . TRBJ1-1 TRBV5-4 . TGTGCCAGCAGCTTAACCGCGGGAAGGGTCACTGAAGCTTTCTTT CASSLTAGRVTEAFF
14 . TRBJ1-5 TRBV15 . TGTGCCACCAGAAACAGGGACTTTAGTCAGCCCCAGCATTTT CATRNRDFSQPQHF
17 . TRBJ2-2 TRBV5-1 . TGCGCCAGCAGCCTATATAGGAGAGCAGGGTTCACCGGGGAGCTGTTTTTT CASSLYRRAGFTGELFF
15 once TRBJ1-2 TRBV6-1 . TGTGCCAGCAGTGAAGCGGGTACAGTATCCTATGGCTACACCTTC CASSEAGTVSYGYTF
12 . TRBJ2-5 TRBV6-1 . TGTGCCAGCAGTGAAGCGGTCGAGACCCAGTACTTC CASSEAVETQYF
17 . TRBJ2-7 TRBV7-9 . TGTGCCAGCAGTTCCCGAGGGCAGGGGTCGAGGTCACACGAGCAGTACTTC CASSSRGQGSRSHEQYF
15 . TRBJ2-1 TRBV6-1 TRBD2 TGTGCCAGCAGTGAAAGACTAGCGGGGGAGGATGAGCAGTTCTTC CASSERLAGEDEQFF
16 medium-sized TRBJ2-2 TRBV14 . TGTGCCAGCAGCCAAGTCAGTAGTCCGAACACCGGGGAGCTGTTTTTT CASSQVSSPNTGELFF
15 . TRBJ2-3 TRBV5-4 . TGTGCCAGCAGCCGGGACTCAGCTAGCACAGATACGCAGTATTTT CASSRDSASTDTQYF
13 . TRBJ1-1 TRBV6-1 . TGTGCCAGCATTAGGGTTGGGCACACTGAAGCTTTCTTT CASIRVGHTEAFF
16 . TRBJ2-7 TRBV11-1 TRBD1 TGTGCCAGCAGCTTAGCGCCCTGGACAGGCGTCTACGAGCAGTACTTC CASSLAPWTGVYEQYF
11 . TRBJ2-7 TRBV5-6 . TGTGCCAGCAGCTTTTTGGACGAGCAGTACTTC CASSFLDEQYF
15 . TRBJ2-1 TRBV6-5 TRBD2 TGTGCCAGCAATCCAACCAGGACTAGCCTCGTTGAGCAGTTCTTC CASNPTRTSLVEQFF
15 . TRBJ1-4 TRBV9 . TGTGCCAGCAGCCCATCGCACAGGACAAGTGAAAAACTGTTTTTT CASSPSHRTSEKLFF